This T cell receptor (beta chain) came from a study of cytomegalovirus exposure and HLA in healthy donors. Background on the study: Unique TCR beta sequences numbering approximately 120 million came from about 180 million T cells in an earlier analysis.

Germline CDR1 is SGDLS and CDR2 is YYNGEE. The V and J ends lost 0 bases and 4 bases, in that order; junction bases with no gene match: 5. The CDR3 is 15 amino acids. Points on this clone: Additional DNA sequences in this sample encode the identical CDR3.

Primers: 60 Vbeta forward and 13 Jbeta reverse. TCRdb keeps only in-frame clones here, not all; method: immunoSEQ multiplex PCR. Of about 150,000 clones listed, roughly 80% are singletons. The sample comprised PBMCs. The sequence was obtained from a male donor in good health and CMV-seronegative. The chain uses TRBV9 and TRBJ2-5, with 8 bases fitting TRBD1. The CDR3 protein is CASSVGQGAGETQYF. In nucleotides, the CDR3 is TGTGCCAGCAGCGTAGGGCAGGGGGCGGGAGAGACCCAGTACTTC. Supplemented by reference TRBV9 and TRBJ2-5, the full variable domain reads DSGVTQTPKHLITATGQRVTLRCSPRSGDLSVYWYQQSLDQGLQFLIQYYNGEERAKGNILERFSAQQFPDLHSELNLSSLELGDSALYFCASSVGQGAGETQYFGPGTRLLVL.